The clone carrying this T cell receptor beta chain appeared a few times. These data originate in a study of T cells in Graves' hyperthyroidism and ophthalmopathy. TCR beta CDR3 region amplification was performed from RNA transcripts. HTBI primers were the set used in a first-round RT-PCR of the TCR CDR3. TCRdb independently ran MiXCR on the multiplex PCR reads; one entry per CDR3 protein. The table includes 660,000 or so distinct CDR3 sequences, over 40% detected once. The sequence came from an adult man with Graves' disease, either hyperthyroidism or ophthalmopathy (not recorded which). The sample taken for sequencing was peripheral blood or thyroid tissue (not recorded which).

Here the CDR3 DNA reads TGCAGTCCCTGGACTAGAGACGAGCAGTACTTC. This sequence encodes CSPWTRDEQYF. The rearrangement links TRBV20-1 to TRBJ2-7; 7 bases are a match to TRBD2. J gave up 5 bases and V 8 bases, and 6 bases lay outside the gene matches. Germline loops: CDR1 DFQATT, CDR2 SNEGSKA (reference sequence). This CDR3 spans 11 amino acids.